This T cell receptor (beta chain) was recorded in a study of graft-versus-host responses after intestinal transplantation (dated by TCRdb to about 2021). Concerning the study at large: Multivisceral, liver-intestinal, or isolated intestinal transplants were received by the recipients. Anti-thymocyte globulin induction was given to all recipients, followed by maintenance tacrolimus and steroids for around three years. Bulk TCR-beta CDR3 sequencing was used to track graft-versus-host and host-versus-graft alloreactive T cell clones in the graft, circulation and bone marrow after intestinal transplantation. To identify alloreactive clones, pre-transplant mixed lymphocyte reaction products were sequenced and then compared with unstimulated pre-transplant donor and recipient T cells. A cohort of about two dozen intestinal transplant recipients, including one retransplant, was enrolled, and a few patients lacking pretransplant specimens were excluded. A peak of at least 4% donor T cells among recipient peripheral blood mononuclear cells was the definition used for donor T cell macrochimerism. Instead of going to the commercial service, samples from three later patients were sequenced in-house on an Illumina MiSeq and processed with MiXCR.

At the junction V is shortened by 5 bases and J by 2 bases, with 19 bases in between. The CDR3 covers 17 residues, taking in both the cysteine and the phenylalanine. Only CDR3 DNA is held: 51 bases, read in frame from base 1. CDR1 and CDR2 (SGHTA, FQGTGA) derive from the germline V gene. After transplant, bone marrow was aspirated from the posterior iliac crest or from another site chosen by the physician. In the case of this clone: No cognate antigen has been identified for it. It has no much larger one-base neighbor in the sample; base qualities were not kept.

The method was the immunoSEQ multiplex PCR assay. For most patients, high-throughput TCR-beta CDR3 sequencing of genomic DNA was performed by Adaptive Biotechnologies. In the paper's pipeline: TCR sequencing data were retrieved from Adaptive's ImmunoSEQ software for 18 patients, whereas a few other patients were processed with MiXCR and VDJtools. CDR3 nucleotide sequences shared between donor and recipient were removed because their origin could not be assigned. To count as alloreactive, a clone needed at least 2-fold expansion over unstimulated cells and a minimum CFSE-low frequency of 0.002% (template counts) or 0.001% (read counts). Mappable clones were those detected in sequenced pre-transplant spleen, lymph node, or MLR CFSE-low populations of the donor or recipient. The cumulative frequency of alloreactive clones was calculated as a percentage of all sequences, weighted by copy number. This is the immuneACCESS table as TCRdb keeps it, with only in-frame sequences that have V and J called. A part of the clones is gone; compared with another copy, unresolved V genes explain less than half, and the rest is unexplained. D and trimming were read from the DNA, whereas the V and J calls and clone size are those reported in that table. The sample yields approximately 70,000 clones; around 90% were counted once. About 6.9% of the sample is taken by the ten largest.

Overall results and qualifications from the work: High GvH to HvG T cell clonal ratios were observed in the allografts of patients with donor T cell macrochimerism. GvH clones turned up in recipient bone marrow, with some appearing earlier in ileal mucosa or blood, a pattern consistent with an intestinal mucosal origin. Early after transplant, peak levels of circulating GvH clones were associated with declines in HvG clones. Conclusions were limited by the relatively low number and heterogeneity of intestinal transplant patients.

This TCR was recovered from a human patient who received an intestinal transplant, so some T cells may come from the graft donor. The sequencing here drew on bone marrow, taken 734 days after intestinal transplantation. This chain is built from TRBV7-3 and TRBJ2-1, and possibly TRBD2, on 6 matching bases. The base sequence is TGTGCCAGCAGCCTCGGGGTCGGTAGCGGACCCTACAATGAGCAGTTCTTC. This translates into CASSLGVGSGPYNEQFF.